This T cell receptor (beta chain) emerged from a study of cytomegalovirus exposure and HLA in healthy donors. In the study overall: Unique TCR beta sequences numbering 120 million or so came from 190 million or so T cells in an earlier analysis. Study conclusions and caveats: In vitro assays verified that three CMV-associated chains recognized CMV antigens specifically.

V shed 6 bases, J shed 0 bases, and the junction held 2 bases outside the gene matches. This CDR3 has 14 amino acids. Germline CDR1 reads ENHRY; CDR2 reads SYGVKD. PCR primers comprised 60 Vbeta and 13 Jbeta primers. Generated by immunoSEQ multiplex PCR, the TCRdb table keeps only in-frame clones and is missing some. The table lists around 83,000 clones, roughly 78% of them singletons. Points on this clone: Its cognate antigen is unknown.

The origin of this receptor is a male donor in good health and CMV-seropositive. This chain links TRBV10-3 with TRBJ2-3; 8 bases agree with TRBD1. Sample: PBMCs. The CDR3: CAISQGASTDTQYF. CDR3 coding DNA: TGTGCCATCAGCCAGGGGGCGAGCACAGATACGCAGTATTTT.